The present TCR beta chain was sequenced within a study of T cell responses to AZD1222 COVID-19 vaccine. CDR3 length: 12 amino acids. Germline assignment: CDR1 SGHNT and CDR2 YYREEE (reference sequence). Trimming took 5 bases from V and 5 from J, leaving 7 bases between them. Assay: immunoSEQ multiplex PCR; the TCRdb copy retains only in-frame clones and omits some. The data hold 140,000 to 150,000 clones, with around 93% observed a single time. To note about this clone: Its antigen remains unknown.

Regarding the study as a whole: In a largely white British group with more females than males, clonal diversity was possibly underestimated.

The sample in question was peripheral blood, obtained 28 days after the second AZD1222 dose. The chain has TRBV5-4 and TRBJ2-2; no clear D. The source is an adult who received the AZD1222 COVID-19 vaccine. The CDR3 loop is CASRMVTGELFF. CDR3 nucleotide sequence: TGTGCCAGCAGGATGGTAACCGGGGAGCTGTTTTTT.